This TCR beta chain comes out of a study of molecular identifiers for immune sequencing clone quantification. Across the whole study: In replicates, the authors split RNA from around 20,000 or 100,000 naive CD8 cells five ways and sequenced four.

Preparation of the bulk TCR libraries relied on previously described methods and listed TCR primers. One entry per CDR3 protein results from TCRdb running MiXCR on the PCR reads. Of approximately 680,000 distinct CDR3 sequences detected, about 25% appear once; the ten largest clones hold 0.7% to 0.95%. The J segment lost 8 bases and the V segment lost 0 bases, leaving 9 bases of the junction unmatched. Germline V gene data show CDR1 as LGHNA and CDR2 as YSLEER. This CDR3 is built from 17 residues. This clonotype was observed many times. The TCR originated in a human donor in good health. Some libraries in this study had Jurkat cell RNA spiked in. The chain joins TRBV4-3 to TRBJ1-6, with TRBD1 matching over 8 bases. The specimen sequenced was naive CD8+ T cells from blood, with Jurkat cell RNA spiked in. The sample's subset: FACS-sorted CD8+CD4-CCR7+CD45RA+ naive T cells. The CDR3 sequence is CASSQDLDRERDSPLHF. The CDR3 bases are TGCGCCAGCAGCCAAGATCTGGACAGGGAAAGGGATTCACCCCTCCACTTT.